This T cell receptor (beta chain) was captured in a study of OX40 agonist ivuxolimab in advanced cancers. Study in general: Head and neck, renal cell, melanoma or hepatocellular carcinoma were the cancers that dose-escalation patients had. Study conclusions and caveats: Among some nonresponders, normalized T-cell clonal expansion was also low. Not determined was the antigen specificity of the expanded peripheral T cells.

On this clone: The target antigen is unknown.

Some clones are missing from TCRdb's copy, which holds only in-frame ones; the method was immunoSEQ multiplex PCR. Of tens of thousands of clones listed, about nine tenths are singletons. The germline gives CDR1 SGHRS, CDR2 YFSETQ. Trimming cost V 0 bases and J 5 bases, with 12 bases left between them. This CDR3 is 14 amino acids long. This sequence was found in an adult with an advanced solid tumor such as melanoma, head and neck, liver or kidney cancer. Sequencing was performed on CD4+ or CD8+ T cells sorted from blood, taken in a trial of the OX40 agonist ivuxolimab. The chain joins TRBV5-1 to TRBJ2-7; the D gene could be TRBD1 or TRBD2 (6 bases each). The CDR3 sequence is CASSLEGGIDEQYF. In DNA form, the CDR3 reads TGCGCCAGCAGCTTGGAGGGGGGTATTGACGAGCAGTACTTC.